One TCR beta chain is described in this entry. Its antigen is currently unknown. It was with 60 Vbeta and 13 Jbeta primers that the PCR ran. The table came from immunoSEQ multiplex PCR; TCRdb's copy has only in-frame clones and leaves some out. The data show 100,000 or so clones, roughly 84% seen once. This sample is part of a study of cytomegalovirus exposure and HLA in healthy donors. The study, taken as a whole, reports: Some 16,000 TCR beta sequences were associated with HLA alleles at 0.05 false discovery rate in a later analysis.

The V gene lost 1 base and the J gene lost 3 bases, with 7 bases spanning the gap. CDR1 and CDR2 (germline): LNHDA, SQIVND (reference sequence). The CDR3 runs 14 residues. The V call is TRBV19, the J call TRBJ2-1, with D maybe TRBD2 (6 bases). The sequenced sample consisted of PBMCs. The clonotype comes from a woman in her late teens or twenties in good health and CMV-seronegative. The DNA of the CDR3 is TGTGCCAGTAGTATAGGGCGGGACTACAATGAGCAGTTCTTC. Amino acid sequence: CASSIGRDYNEQFF.